These 9 T cell receptor beta chains originate from one sample sequenced in a study of CD8+ T cells in alopecia areata. Extracted RNA was reverse transcribed into cDNA, the sequencing template. Sequencing was performed with immunoSEQ multiplex PCR; in TCRdb, only in-frame clones are kept and a portion is missing. The table shows around 190,000 clones, with about 56% occurring only once. Material for sequencing was CD8+ T cells sorted from blood. The receptors shown here come from a human donor in good health.

This clone was counted only a few times. The chain recombines TRBV2 with TRBJ1-1, with TRBD1 as a possible D gene (6 bases). In germline, CDR1 is SNHLY, CDR2 FYNNEI. The length of the CDR3 is 11 residues. V gave up 9 bases and J gave up 9 bases, with 14 bases separating them. This CDR3 reads CASQWGAQAFF. CDR3 nucleotides: TGTGCCAGTCAGTGGGGGGCTCAAGCTTTCTTT.

This chain joins TRBV30 and TRBJ2-1; no clear D. Germline CDR1 GTSNPN, CDR2 SVGIG (reference sequence). The CDR3 sequence is 13 residues long. The V end lost 4 bases, the J end lost 7 bases, and 14 bases lay between the germline ends. The CDR3 reads CAWKVGRQNEQFF. In DNA, the CDR3 is TGTGCCTGGAAAGTAGGCAGGCAAAATGAGCAGTTCTTC.

This sequence joins TRBV5-6 and TRBJ1-2; tentatively, D is TRBD1 (6 bases). V lost 3 bases, J lost 4 bases, and 16 bases lay in between. There are 15 residues in the CDR3. The germline CDR1 and CDR2 sequences are SGHDT and YYEEEE. CDR3 sequence reads: CASSSGDQSPYGYTF. The CDR3 coding sequence is TGTGCCAGCAGCTCAGGGGACCAAAGTCCCTATGGCTACACCTTC.

The chain carries TRBV14 and TRBJ1-2; tentatively, D is TRBD1 (6 bases). The CDR3 spans 13 residues. Trimming shortened V by 4 bases and J by 4 bases, and 10 bases separated the two germline ends. The germline V gene encodes CDR1 SGHDN and CDR2 FVKESK. CDR3 region: CASSLGQFYGYTF. The CDR3 region has the DNA TGTGCCAGCAGCCTGGGACAATTCTATGGCTACACCTTC.

The chain uses TRBV7-9 and TRBJ1-4; D uncertain. The CDR3 runs to 15 residues. The V gene lost 3 bases and the J gene lost 7 bases, with 15 bases spanning the gap. CDR1 is SEHNR and CDR2 is FQNEAQ in the germline V gene (reference sequence). The CDR3 region has the DNA TGTGCCAGCAGCTTCGTCACCGGTCGGGGTGAAAAACTGTTTTTT. It codes for CASSFVTGRGEKLFF. Drawing the rest from reference TRBV7-9 and TRBJ1-4, the complete variable domain is DTGVSQNPRHKITKRGQNVTFRCDPISEHNRLYWYRQTLGQGPEFLTYFQNEAQLEKSRLLSDRFSAERPKGSFSTLEIQRTEQGDSAMYLCASSFVTGRGEKLFFGSGTQLSVL.

The chain carries TRBV27 and TRBJ2-3; TRBD1 aligns across 8 bases. CDR3 length: 14 residues. V lost 5 bases to trimming and J lost 4 bases; unmatched junction nucleotides: 5. CDR1 MNHEY and CDR2 SMNVEV come from the germline V gene (reference sequence). The CDR3 DNA follows: TGTGCCAGCAGTCTAGGACAGGGAGCAGATACGCAGTATTTT. Its protein product is CASSLGQGADTQYF.

This chain connects TRBV6-5 to TRBJ2-7, with no clear D. This CDR3 region has 14 residues. Between the trimmed V and J ends, which lost 6 bases and 0 bases, there was a span of 12 bases. Germline CDR1 is MNHEY and CDR2 is SVGAGI. CDR3 region: CASRTDGRSYEQYF. The CDR3 bases are TGTGCCAGCAGAACGGACGGTCGCTCCTACGAGCAGTACTTC.

The chain recombines TRBV11-1 with TRBJ2-5; possibly TRBD2 for D (6 bases). CDR1 and CDR2 from the germline V gene are SGHAT and FQDESV (reference sequence). V was shortened by 0 bases and J by 1 base, with 12 bases between the two germline ends. This CDR3 spans 16 amino acids. CDR3 in amino acids: CASSLANSGGQETQYF. CDR3 nucleotides: TGTGCCAGCAGCTTAGCAAATTCCGGGGGCCAAGAGACCCAGTACTTC. Complete variable domain (other parts from reference TRBV11-1 and TRBJ2-5): EAEVAQSPRYKITEKSQAVAFWCDPISGHATLYWYRQILGQGPELLVQFQDESVVDDSQLPKDRFSAERLKGVDSTLKIQPAELGDSAMYLCASSLANSGGQETQYFGPGTRLLVL.

Only a few counts were recorded for this clone. This rearrangement joins TRBV19 to TRBJ1-1; D is uncertain. The V gene's germline CDR1 is LNHDA and CDR2 SQIVND (reference sequence). This CDR3 is built from 12 residues. Between the trimmed V and J ends, which lost 5 bases and 4 bases, there was a span of 8 bases. CDR3 sequence (DNA): TGTGCCAGTAGTCCCCTGGGCACTGAAGCTTTCTTT. This codes for CASSPLGTEAFF.